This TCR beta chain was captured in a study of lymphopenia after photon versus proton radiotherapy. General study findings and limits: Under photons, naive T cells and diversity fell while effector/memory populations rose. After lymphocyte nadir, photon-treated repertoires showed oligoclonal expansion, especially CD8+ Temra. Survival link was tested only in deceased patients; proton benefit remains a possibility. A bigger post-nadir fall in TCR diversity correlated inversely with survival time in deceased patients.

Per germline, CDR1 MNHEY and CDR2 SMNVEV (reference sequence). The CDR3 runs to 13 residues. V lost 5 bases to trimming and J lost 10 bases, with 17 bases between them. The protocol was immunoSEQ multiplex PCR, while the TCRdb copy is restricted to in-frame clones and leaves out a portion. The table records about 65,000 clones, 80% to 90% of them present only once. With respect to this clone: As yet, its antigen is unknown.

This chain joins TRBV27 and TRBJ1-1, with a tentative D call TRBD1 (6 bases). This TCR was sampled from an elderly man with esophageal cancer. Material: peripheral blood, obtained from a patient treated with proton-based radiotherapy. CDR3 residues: CASSLNRQARAFF. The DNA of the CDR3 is TGTGCCAGCAGTCTAAACCGACAGGCAAGAGCTTTCTTT.